The clone carrying this TCR beta chain was seen only a few times. The antigen remains undetermined. The ends were cut back, 4 bases at V and 0 bases at J, with 13 bases in the middle. CDR3 length: 14 residues. CDR1 DFQATT and CDR2 SNEGSKA come from the germline V gene (reference sequence). Methods described previously were used for bulk TCR libraries, and listed TCR primers were applied. TCRdb itself ran the PCR reads through MiXCR, one entry per CDR3 protein. Of more than 450,000 distinct CDR3 sequences listed, around 25% are singletons. This specimen comes from a study of molecular identifiers for immune sequencing clone quantification. Whole-study findings and limits: Researchers reportedly could pick up spiked Jurkat TCR RNA from one cell mixed into some 1 million naive cells.

Naive CD8 T cells were FACS-sorted by CD8+CD4-CCR7+CD45RA+ markers. Sample: naive CD8+ T cells from blood, with Jurkat cell RNA spiked in. Indicated subset: FACS-sorted CD8+CD4-CCR7+CD45RA+ naive T cells. The chain has TRBV20-1 and TRBJ2-7; D may correspond to TRBD1 or TRBD2 (6 bases each). The clonotype was recovered from a human donor in good health. Some libraries in this study had Jurkat cell RNA spiked in. The CDR3: CSAKGGLSSYEQYF. The CDR3 DNA sequence: TGCAGTGCTAAGGGGGGACTGAGCTCCTACGAGCAGTACTTC.